The source of this TCR beta chain is a study of T cells in narcolepsy. Overall study: Donors had narcolepsy type 1 or type 2, or were healthy controls.

The data were produced by immunoSEQ multiplex PCR, yet TCRdb's version contains in-frame clones alone and is incomplete. Seen here are roughly 13,000 clones, approximately 91% observed once, and the top ten hold over 1.5%. Remarks on this clone: The antigen remains unidentified.

Study-wide points: Blood of same and different patients, but not healthy controls, reportedly held recurring autoreactive clonotypes. Same-patient CSF and blood CD4+ T cell clonotypes included HCRT-specific and TRIB2-specific autoreactive ones.

The TCR comes from a human donor with narcolepsy. Sequenced input: CD45RA- memory CD4+ T cells from PBMCs.

CDR3 residues: CASETSGSYEQYF. CDR3 bases: TGTGCCAGCGAGACTAGCGGGAGTTACGAGCAGTACTTC. The J gene is TRBJ2-7, the V gene TRBV28, with 12 bases matching TRBD2. Germline values: CDR1 MDHEN, CDR2 SYDVKM. Trimming took 8 bases from V and 4 from J; bases not matched to a gene: 3. This CDR3 is 13 amino acids long. The full variable domain, its missing parts supplied by reference TRBV28 and TRBJ2-7, is DVKVTQSSRYLVKRTGEKVFLECVQDMDHENMFWYRQDPGLGLRLIYFSYDVKMKEKGDIPEGYSVSREKKERFSLILESASTNQTSMYLCASETSGSYEQYFGPGTRLTVT.